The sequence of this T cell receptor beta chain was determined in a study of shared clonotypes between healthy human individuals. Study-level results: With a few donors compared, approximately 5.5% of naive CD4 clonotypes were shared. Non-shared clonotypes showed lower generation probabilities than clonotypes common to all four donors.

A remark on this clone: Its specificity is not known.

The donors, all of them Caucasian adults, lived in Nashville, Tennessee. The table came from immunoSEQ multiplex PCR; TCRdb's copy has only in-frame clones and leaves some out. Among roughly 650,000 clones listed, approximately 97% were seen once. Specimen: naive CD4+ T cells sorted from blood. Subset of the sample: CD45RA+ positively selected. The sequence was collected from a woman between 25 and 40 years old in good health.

The CDR3 DNA reads TGTGCCAGCAGTTGGGGACTAGCGGGCCCCACAGATACGCAGTATTTT. Translation: CASSWGLAGPTDTQYF. This sequence joins TRBV5-5 and TRBJ2-3; 12 bases are shared with TRBD2. The germline gives CDR1 SGHKS, CDR2 YYEKEE (reference sequence). The V gene end was trimmed by 5 bases and the J gene end by 2 bases; junction bases not matched to a gene: 6. This CDR3 is 16 amino acids long.